This passage covers 28 T cell receptor beta chains from one sample sequenced in a study of T cell responses to AZD1222 COVID-19 vaccine. Method: immunoSEQ multiplex PCR; TCRdb's copy keeps in-frame clones and lacks some. The table shows tens of thousands of clones, with roughly nine tenths occurring only once. The sequencing here drew on peripheral blood, taken 28 days after the second AZD1222 dose. These receptors were obtained from an adult who received the AZD1222 COVID-19 vaccine.

This rearrangement joins TRBV19 to TRBJ2-7; 9 bases are shared with TRBD1. CDR3 size: 13 residues. From germline, CDR1 is LNHDA and CDR2 SQIVND (reference sequence). V shed 7 bases, J shed 3 bases, and the junction held 4 bases outside the gene matches. The DNA for the CDR3 is TGTGCCAGTACCCCGGGACAGGGCTACGAGCAGTACTTC. Protein product: CASTPGQGYEQYF.

The CDR3 reads CSVGQGGETQYF. DNA of the CDR3: TGCAGCGTTGGACAGGGAGGAGAGACCCAGTACTTC. The chain carries TRBV29-1 and TRBJ2-5; possible D gene TRBD1, 7 bases. V lost 4 bases and J 4 bases, leaving 10 bases between the germline ends. CDR1 is SQVTM, CDR2 ANQGSEA, per germline. The length of the CDR3 is 12 residues.

This chain connects TRBV24-1 to TRBJ2-1, with TRBD2 matching over 8 bases. Germline V CDR1 and CDR2: KGHDR, SFDVKD. This CDR3 is built from 14 residues. V lost 2 bases and J lost 6; bases outside the gene matches: 2. CDR3 in amino acids: CATSDWGLVNEQFF. CDR3 DNA: TGTGCCACCAGTGATTGGGGACTAGTCAATGAGCAGTTCTTC.

The rearrangement links TRBV4-1 to TRBJ1-1; 12 positions match TRBD1. CDR1 MGHRA and CDR2 YSYEKL come from the germline V gene. V lost 1 base to trimming and J lost 2 bases; unmatched junction nucleotides: 14. The CDR3 contains 20 residues. CDR3 coding DNA: TGCGCCAGCAGCCAAGGAACATTGTGGGGACAGGGGGCCGAAAACACTGAAGCTTTCTTT. It encodes CASSQGTLWGQGAENTEAFF.

The chain is built from TRBV18 and TRBJ2-6, with 7 bases matching TRBD2. The CDR3 has 16 residues. J lost 4 bases, V lost 3 bases, and 6 bases had no gene match. Germline V CDR1 and CDR2: KGHSH, LQKENI. For the CDR3, the DNA is TGTGCCAGCTCACCTGGGGACTACAGGGGGGCCAACGTCCTGACTTTC. Amino acid sequence: CASSPGDYRGANVLTF.

This chain connects TRBV6-6 to TRBJ1-6; possible D gene TRBD1, 6 bases. Germline V gene lookup returns CDR1 MNHNY and CDR2 SVGAGI (reference sequence). The CDR3 is 14 amino acids. The V end was cut by 6 bases, the J end by 10 bases, with 16 bases between. DNA for the CDR3: TGTGCCAGCAGAACGGGGGCGTTAGAGTCACCCCTCCACTTT. It is translated as CASRTGALESPLHF.

The gene calls are TRBV28 and TRBJ2-7; D possibly matches TRBD1 or TRBD2 (6 bases each). With 2 bases removed from V and 0 bases from J, the gap between germline ends came to 14 bases. Germline loops: CDR1 MDHEN, CDR2 SYDVKM. The CDR3 is 16 residues long. The CDR3 region is CASSLVRGLHSYEQYF. The DNA for the CDR3 is TGTGCCAGCAGTTTAGTCCGGGGGCTTCACTCCTACGAGCAGTACTTC.

The V gene is TRBV7-9, the J gene TRBJ1-3, with 7 positions matching TRBD1. The V gene end was trimmed by 5 bases and the J gene end by 8 bases; junction bases not matched to a gene: 9. CDR3 length: 14 amino acids. Germline CDR1 reads SEHNR; CDR2 reads FQNEAQ (reference sequence). DNA of the CDR3: TGTGCCAGCAGCCCCCGGGACAGCGGATACACCATATATTTT. The encoded protein is CASSPRDSGYTIYF.

This chain connects TRBV5-4 to TRBJ2-7; the match to TRBD2 covers 12 bases. The CDR3 sequence is 15 residues long. CDR1 is SGHNT, CDR2 YYREEE, per germline (reference sequence). The junction had 6 bases not matched to a gene; V was cut back by 4 bases and J by 4 bases. In DNA form, the CDR3 reads TGTGCCAGCAGCCGGACCGGACTAGCGGGATACGAGCAGTACTTC. Translated: CASSRTGLAGYEQYF.

The CDR3 DNA is TGCGCCAGCAGCTTCGGGACAGCACAAGTCCGACCCTACGAGCAGTACTTC. Translation gives CASSFGTAQVRPYEQYF. The chain couples TRBV5-1 to TRBJ2-7; the match to TRBD1 covers 7 bases. The CDR3 consists of 17 residues. The junction had 13 bases not matched to a gene; V was cut back by 2 bases and J by 2 bases. Looked up from germline, CDR1 is SGHRS and CDR2 is YFSETQ.

The chain combines TRBV18 with TRBJ1-1, with D tentatively TRBD1 (5 bases). The V and J ends lost 2 bases and 6 bases respectively, with 19 bases between them. Germline CDR1 and CDR2: KGHSH and LQKENI. The CDR3 spans 16 residues. CDR3 sequence: CASSPGAWVLSPEAFF. As DNA, the CDR3 is TGTGCCAGCTCACCAGGGGCGTGGGTTTTAAGTCCTGAAGCTTTCTTT.

J is TRBJ1-5 and V is TRBV24-1; 9 nucleotides align to TRBD1. Germline V gene sequence: CDR1 KGHDR, CDR2 SFDVKD. The ends lost 3 bases at V and 4 bases at J; junction bases unmatched: 6. The CDR3 totals 16 residues. The CDR3 is CATSDPPGQGNQPQHF. The DNA of the CDR3 is TGTGCCACCAGTGATCCCCCCGGACAGGGGAATCAGCCCCAGCATTTT.

The chain couples TRBV9 to TRBJ1-4; D is uncertain. Between the trimmed V and J ends, which lost 0 bases and 8 bases, there was a span of 14 bases. The CDR3 sequence is 15 residues long. Germline lookup yields CDR1 SGDLS and CDR2 YYNGEE. In DNA, the CDR3 is TGTGCCAGCAGCGTAGACGGCGTCAGAGGCGAAAAACTGTTTTTT. Translation: CASSVDGVRGEKLFF.

This chain joins TRBV25-1 and TRBJ2-7, with D unresolved. The germline gives CDR1 MGHDK, CDR2 SYGVNS. Trimming removed 0 bases from V and 0 bases from J, with 9 bases in between. The CDR3 is 15 amino acids. CDR3 in amino acids: CASSEYGRNSYEQYF. As DNA, the CDR3 is TGTGCCAGCAGTGAATATGGCAGGAACTCCTACGAGCAGTACTTC.

V gene TRBV29-1 combines with J gene TRBJ2-7, with 12 bases aligning to TRBD1. Germline assignment: CDR1 SQVTM and CDR2 ANQGSEA. The CDR3 is made up of 13 amino acids. The V gene end was trimmed by 5 bases and the J gene end by 5 bases; junction bases not matched to a gene: 4. The CDR3 is CSVPGQGADEQYF. In DNA, the CDR3 is TGCAGCGTTCCGGGACAGGGGGCGGACGAGCAGTACTTC.

This rearrangement joins TRBV2 to TRBJ2-5; D is unclear. The CDR3 is 14 residues long. The V end was cut by 1 base, the J end by 1 base, with 7 bases between. Germline CDR1 and CDR2: SNHLY and FYNNEI. CDR3 protein: CASSEGSIQETQYF. CDR3 nucleotides: TGTGCCAGCAGTGAAGGGTCCATCCAAGAGACCCAGTACTTC.

CDR3 DNA sequence: TGTGCCAGCAGCCGGGTCGGGCAGGGGAATCAGCCCCAGCATTTT. It codes for CASSRVGQGNQPQHF. The chain carries TRBV7-9 and TRBJ1-5; D is possibly TRBD1 (6 bases). Germline values: CDR1 SEHNR, CDR2 FQNEAQ (reference sequence). Trimming left V 5 bases short and J 4 bases short, with 15 bases between. This CDR3 is built from 15 residues. The whole variable domain, remainder taken from reference TRBV7-9 and TRBJ1-5, is DTGVSQNPRHKITKRGQNVTFRCDPISEHNRLYWYRQTLGQGPEFLTYFQNEAQLEKSRLLSDRFSAERPKGSFSTLEIQRTEQGDSAMYLCASSRVGQGNQPQHFGDGTRLSIL.

V is TRBV9 and J is TRBJ1-6; unclear D gene. CDR1 is SGDLS, CDR2 YYNGEE, per germline. Trimming took off 2 bases at V and 1 base at J, with 1 base between the two ends. CDR3 length: 13 amino acids. The CDR3 sequence: CASSVSYNSPLHF. CDR3 DNA sequence: TGTGCCAGCAGCGTTTCCTATAATTCACCCCTCCACTTT.

The J gene is TRBJ1-2, the V gene TRBV4-2, with 8 bases fitting TRBD1. CDR3 size: 13 residues. Germline V gives CDR1 LGHNA, CDR2 YNFKEQ. V gave up 2 bases and J gave up 5 bases; unmatched junction bases: 1. The CDR3 is CASSQQGAYGYTF. DNA for the CDR3: TGTGCCAGCAGCCAACAGGGGGCGTATGGCTACACCTTC.

The V and J genes are TRBV7-3 and TRBJ2-7; the match to TRBD1 covers 11 bases. The CDR3 has 13 residues. V lost 5 bases, J lost 9 bases, and 6 bases stayed unmatched. Germline CDR1 is SGHTA and CDR2 is FQGTGA. The CDR3 DNA follows: TGTGCCAGCAGCGGACAGGGGGCAGACGGGCAGTACTTC. This codes for CASSGQGADGQYF.

The chain combines TRBV7-9 with TRBJ1-1; D uncertain. The CDR3 covers 14 residues. CDR1 and CDR2 (germline): SEHNR, FQNEAQ (reference sequence). V gave up 3 bases and J gave up 2 bases, with 10 bases separating them. For the CDR3, the DNA is TGTGCCAGCAGCTTCAGGACGGATAACACTGAAGCTTTCTTT. Amino acid sequence: CASSFRTDNTEAFF.

The gene calls are TRBV9 and TRBJ2-5, with a tentative D call TRBD1 (5 bases). V shed 7 bases and J shed 3 bases, with 19 bases lying between them. The CDR3 totals 15 residues. The V gene's germline CDR1 is SGDLS and CDR2 YYNGEE. CDR3 loop: CASFSWGPSKETQYF. In nucleotides, the CDR3 is TGTGCCAGCTTCTCCTGGGGCCCCTCCAAAGAGACCCAGTACTTC.

The CDR3 nucleotides are TGTGCCAGTACAGCCTCAGGGAGAATTCCGTTTTACGAGCAGTACTTC. Protein sequence: CASTASGRIPFYEQYF. The V call is TRBV19, the J call TRBJ2-7; possibly TRBD1 or TRBD2 for D (5 bases each). The germline V gene has CDR1 LNHDA and CDR2 SQIVND (reference sequence). Trimming stripped 7 bases from V and 4 bases from J, with 23 bases between. The CDR3 runs to 16 residues.

This chain uses TRBV7-6 with TRBJ1-1; TRBD1 matches 8 bases. CDR3 length: 13 residues. Trimming at V came to 1 base and at J to 5 bases, leaving 0 bases not matched to a gene. CDR1 and CDR2 from the germline V gene are SGHVS and FNYEAQ. CDR3 sequence: CASSLGTGTEAFF. As DNA, the CDR3 is TGTGCCAGCAGCTTAGGGACAGGGACTGAAGCTTTCTTT.

The chain joins TRBV3-1 (or the pseudogene TRBV3-2) to TRBJ2-7; possibly TRBD1 for D (6 bases). The CDR3 is made up of 15 amino acids. The V end was cut by 6 bases, the J end by 1 base, with 16 bases between. Germline V gene data show CDR1 as LGHDT and CDR2 as YNNKEL (reference sequence). CDR3 region: CASSPLRTASYEQYF. The CDR3 nucleotides read TGTGCCAGCAGTCCCTTAAGGACAGCGTCCTACGAGCAGTACTTC.

This sequence joins TRBV6-1 and TRBJ1-4; 7 bases line up with TRBD1. V was clipped by 3 bases and J by 4 bases; unmatched bases: 5. The CDR3 is 15 amino acids. Germline V gene lookup returns CDR1 MNHNS and CDR2 SASEGT. CDR3 protein: CASSDRGQLNEKLFF. The CDR3 DNA reads TGTGCCAGCAGTGATAGGGGACAGCTTAATGAAAAACTGTTTTTT.

The sample holds a few counts of this clone. This rearrangement joins TRBV27 to TRBJ1-4; D not resolved. In germline, CDR1 is MNHEY, CDR2 SMNVEV (reference sequence). The CDR3 contains 14 residues. The ends were cut back, 3 bases at V and 4 bases at J, with 9 bases in the middle. The CDR3 DNA is TGTGCCAGCAGTTTTTCGGTTAGTAATGAAAAACTGTTTTTT. Encoded protein: CASSFSVSNEKLFF.

The chain has TRBV6-5 and TRBJ1-2; D is uncertain. Trimming took 4 bases from V and 10 from J, leaving 10 bases between them. The V gene's germline CDR1 is MNHEY and CDR2 SVGAGI. This CDR3 comprises 11 residues. The CDR3, as DNA: TGTGCCAGCAGTTGGCAGAACTCCTACACCTTC. Protein sequence: CASSWQNSYTF.